Below are 22 T cell receptor beta chains sequenced from a single sample in a study of cytomegalovirus exposure and HLA in healthy donors. The study ran its PCR with 60 Vbeta and 13 Jbeta primers. TCRdb's table, derived via immunoSEQ multiplex PCR, lists solely in-frame clones and lacks some. The sample yields more than 100,000 clones, around 86% seen once. Input material: PBMCs. These receptors all stem from a woman aged 45-65 years in good health and CMV-seropositive.

The chain uses TRBV2 and TRBJ1-1, with a possible D match to TRBD1 (5 bases). The V end was cut by 7 bases, the J end by 1 base, with 10 bases between. The germline gives CDR1 SNHLY, CDR2 FYNNEI. CDR3 length: 13 amino acids. The CDR3 DNA reads as TGTGCCAGCATGAAAGACAGGAACACTGAAGCTTTCTTT. Translation: CASMKDRNTEAFF.

The chain combines TRBV11-2 with TRBJ2-1, with 15 bases matching TRBD2. Germline lookup yields CDR1 SGHAT and CDR2 FQNNGV. Unmatched junction bases numbered 5, after V lost 4 bases and J lost 7 bases. The CDR3 covers 16 residues. The CDR3 protein is CASSSGLAGGRNEQFF. CDR3 nucleotides: TGTGCCAGCAGCTCGGGACTAGCGGGAGGTAGGAATGAGCAGTTCTTC.

The chain is built from TRBV30 and TRBJ2-4; 8 positions agree with TRBD1. There are 17 residues in the CDR3. Looked up from germline, CDR1 is GTSNPN and CDR2 is SVGIG (reference sequence). The V gene end was trimmed by 2 bases and the J gene end by 7 bases; junction bases not matched to a gene: 16. CDR3 protein: CAWSSLGGQVVDNIQYF. The CDR3 nucleotides are TGTGCCTGGAGTTCCTTAGGGGGACAGGTGGTCGACAACATTCAGTACTTC.

The chain links TRBV2 to TRBJ1-5, with 7 bases fitting TRBD1. Germline CDR1 is SNHLY and CDR2 is FYNNEI. The CDR3 has 13 amino acids. Trimming took 8 bases from V and 1 from J; bases not matched to a gene: 2. The CDR3, as DNA: TGTGCCAGCGACAGGGAGAGCAATCAGCCCCAGCATTTT. It encodes CASDRESNQPQHF. The variable domain in full, completed from reference TRBV2 and TRBJ1-5, reads EPEVTQTPSHQVTQMGQEVILRCVPISNHLYFYWYRQILGQKVEFLVSFYNNEISEKSEIFDDQFSVERPDGSNFTLKIRSTKLEDSAMYFCASDRESNQPQHFGDGTRLSIL.

This clone was detected only once. V gene TRBV28 combines with J gene TRBJ2-7, with D possibly being TRBD1 (6 bases). The V and J ends lost 5 bases and 5 bases respectively, with 13 bases between them. The CDR3 has 13 residues. In germline, CDR1 is MDHEN, CDR2 SYDVKM. CDR3 sequence reads: CASSDGTPHEQYF. The CDR3 DNA reads TGTGCCAGCAGTGACGGGACACCCCACGAGCAGTACTTC.

This rearrangement joins TRBV2 to TRBJ2-2; D is perhaps TRBD2 (7 bases). The germline CDR1 and CDR2 sequences are SNHLY and FYNNEI. The germline V and J ends were trimmed by 11 bases and 4 bases, with 14 bases remaining between them. The CDR3 loop spans 13 amino acids. This CDR3 reads CAGGGGPTGELFF. Written as DNA, the CDR3 is TGTGCCGGTGGGGGGGGGCCCACCGGGGAGCTGTTTTTT.

This clone was detected only once. CDR3 residues: CASNTPGTINEQFF. For the CDR3, the DNA is TGTGCCAGTAATACCCCCGGGACTATCAATGAGCAGTTCTTC. This chain links TRBV19 with TRBJ2-1; 7 nucleotides align to TRBD2. V gave up 7 bases and J gave up 6 bases; unmatched junction bases: 9. The CDR3 covers 14 residues. Germline CDR1 reads LNHDA; CDR2 reads SQIVND (reference sequence). The entire variable domain, with the rest obtained from reference TRBV19 and TRBJ2-1, is as follows: DGGITQSPKYLFRKEGQNVTLSCEQNLNHDAMYWYRQDPGQGLRLIYYSQIVNDFQKGDIAEGYSVSREKKESFPLTVTSAQKNPTAFYLCASNTPGTINEQFFGPGTRLTVL.

This clone was seen only a few times. V gene TRBV10-1 combines with J gene TRBJ1-3, with a weak D call TRBD1 (6 bases). V gave up 7 bases and J gave up 0 bases, with 40 bases separating them. Germline CDR1 is WNHNN and CDR2 is SYGVQD (reference sequence). The CDR3 runs to 24 residues. CDR3 sequence: CASTGRGGQEEQSRPCPSGNTIYF. As DNA, the CDR3 is TGCGCCAGCACGGGTAGGGGGGGGCAGGAGGAACAATCTCGACCTTGCCCCTCTGGAAACACCATATATTTT.

The CDR3 coding sequence is TGCGCCAGCAGCTGGGGACAGTTCACAGATACGCAGTATTTT. As protein: CASSWGQFTDTQYF. The gene calls are TRBV5-1 and TRBJ2-3, with TRBD1 matching 7 bases. The length of the CDR3 is 14 residues. Trimming cost V 3 bases and J 2 bases; bases outside gene matches: 3. Germline CDR1 SGHRS, CDR2 YFSETQ.

Turning to this clone: As the CDR3 is not closed by the conserved phenylalanine or tryptophan, this likely results from a read error. This chain connects TRBV30 to TRBJ1-2; a weak D match, TRBD1 (6 bases). CDR3 size: 15 residues. The germline V gene has CDR1 GTSNPN and CDR2 SVGIG (reference sequence). Trimming took off 3 bases at V and 6 bases at J, with 20 bases between the two ends. The CDR3 reads CAWSDDRRNHNGYTL. In DNA form, the CDR3 reads TGTGCCTGGAGCGATGACAGGCGGAATCATAATGGCTACACCCTC.

This rearrangement joins TRBV13 to TRBJ2-5; D gene ambiguous. Germline lookup yields CDR1 PRHDT and CDR2 FYEKMQ (reference sequence). With 1 base removed from V and 5 bases from J, the gap between germline ends came to 5 bases. This CDR3 has 12 residues. The CDR3: CASSLVGETQYF. In DNA form, the CDR3 reads TGTGCCAGCAGCTTAGTGGGCGAGACCCAGTACTTC.

CDR3 DNA: TGTGCCAGCAGCCAACAGGGTAGCGATGAAAAACTGTTTTTT. As protein: CASSQQGSDEKLFF. The chain links TRBV11-2 to TRBJ1-4; tentative D call: TRBD1 (6 bases). The CDR3 length is 14 residues. Germline V CDR1 and CDR2: SGHAT, FQNNGV. The V end was cut by 5 bases, the J end by 6 bases, with 13 bases between.

The gene calls are TRBV29-1 and TRBJ1-1; 8 bases are a match to TRBD1. The CDR3 consists of 13 residues. Germline V lookup: CDR1 SQVTM, CDR2 ANQGSEA. In DNA form, the CDR3 reads TGCATCGGACAGGGATCCCTTAACACTGAAGCTTTCTTT. It specifies CIGQGSLNTEAFF.

The CDR3 here is CASSPPEWGYSNQPQHF. For the CDR3, the DNA is TGCGCCAGCAGCCCCCCCGAGTGGGGCTATAGCAATCAGCCCCAGCATTTT. The chain joins TRBV4-1 to TRBJ1-5; D possibly corresponds to TRBD1 (5 bases). The germline gives CDR1 MGHRA, CDR2 YSYEKL. V was trimmed by 4 bases and J by 0 bases, leaving 16 bases between them. CDR3 length: 17 residues.

The CDR3 spells CASRPGGNTGELFF. CDR3 coding DNA: TGTGCCAGCAGGCCCGGGGGGAACACCGGGGAGCTGTTTTTT. The genes are TRBV7-9 and TRBJ2-2; perhaps TRBD2 as D (6 bases). Germline V lookup: CDR1 SEHNR, CDR2 FQNEAQ (reference sequence). V dropped 6 bases and J dropped 1 base, with 9 bases sitting between them. The CDR3 is 14 residues long.

The chain uses TRBV6-6 and TRBJ1-2, with no clear D. CDR1 is MNHNY, CDR2 SVGAGI, per germline (reference sequence). The germline V and J ends were trimmed by 3 bases and 1 base, with 12 bases remaining between them. This CDR3 is 15 amino acids long. The CDR3, as DNA: TGTGCCAGCAGTTATATGGGAGGGATTAACTATGGCTACACCTTC. Amino acid sequence: CASSYMGGINYGYTF.

The rearrangement joins TRBV7-8 to TRBJ2-1; TRBD2 might be the D (5 bases). This CDR3 region has 14 residues. Germline V CDR1 and CDR2: SGHVS, FQNEAQ. V was pared by 1 base and J by 5 bases, with 9 bases between. The CDR3 region is CASSLVPADNEQFF. The CDR3 nucleotides are TGTGCCAGCAGCTTAGTTCCAGCGGACAATGAGCAGTTCTTC. Full variable domain (rest looked up from reference TRBV7-8 and TRBJ2-1): GAGVSQSPRYKVAKRGQDVALRCDPISGHVSLFWYQQALGQGPEFLTYFQNEAQLDKSGLPSDRFFAERPEGSVSTLKIQRTQQEDSAVYLCASSLVPADNEQFFGPGTRLTVL.

V gene TRBV27 combines with J gene TRBJ1-3, with TRBD1 as a possible D gene (5 bases). The CDR3 runs to 14 residues. The ends were cut back, 2 bases at V and 4 bases at J, with 9 bases in the middle. From germline, CDR1 is MNHEY and CDR2 SMNVEV (reference sequence). CDR3 nucleotide sequence: TGTGCCAGCAGTTTAGCAGGGTCCGGAAACACCATATATTTT. The encoded protein is CASSLAGSGNTIYF.

The chain employs TRBV5-1 and TRBJ1-1; TRBD1 is a possible D gene (5 bases). The CDR3 runs to 13 residues. Germline assignment: CDR1 SGHRS and CDR2 YFSETQ. V lost 3 bases and J 2 bases, leaving 8 bases between the germline ends. In DNA form, the CDR3 reads TGCGCCAGCAGCTCAACAGGTAACACTGAAGCTTTCTTT. It encodes CASSSTGNTEAFF.

The chain joins TRBV16 to TRBJ2-5, with a possible D match to TRBD2 (5 bases). Germline CDR1 and CDR2: KGHSY and FQNENV. The CDR3 is made up of 15 amino acids. Trimming left V 4 bases short and J 5 bases short, with 17 bases between. The CDR3 DNA is TGTGCCAGCAGCCGAACCCCGGACTCCGGTGAGACCCAGTACTTC. It yields the protein CASSRTPDSGETQYF.

As concerns this clone: This sample also contains other DNA sequences that code for the same CDR3. The rearrangement uses TRBV14 and TRBJ2-2; TRBD1 agrees at 9 bases. The CDR3 loop spans 16 amino acids. The germline V gene encodes CDR1 SGHDN and CDR2 FVKESK. V shed 5 bases, J shed 4 bases, and the junction held 8 bases outside the gene matches. CDR3 sequence reads: CASSSLTGGLTGELFF. The DNA for the CDR3 is TGTGCCAGCAGCTCCTTGACAGGGGGTCTCACCGGGGAGCTGTTTTTT.

The chain combines TRBV4-2 with TRBJ1-2; D possibly corresponds to TRBD1 (6 bases). This CDR3 spans 15 amino acids. Germline CDR1 and CDR2: LGHNA and YNFKEQ. V lost 4 bases to trimming and J lost 2 bases, with 14 bases between them. CDR3 DNA sequence: TGTGCCAGCAGCCCGAGCCAGGGGTGGAACTATGGCTACACCTTC. Protein product: CASSPSQGWNYGYTF.